This T cell receptor beta chain is drawn from a study of blood T cell repertoires in COVID-19. Clones were sequenced by immunoSEQ multiplex PCR, and TCRdb holds only the in-frame ones, with some missing. This table has 200,000 to 250,000 clones, around 83% appearing once. Trimming removed 11 bases from V and 2 bases from J, with 15 bases in between. Germline V gene data show CDR1 as MNHNY and CDR2 as SVGAGI (reference sequence). This CDR3 has 14 amino acids. Sequencing input: peripheral blood. The rearrangement links TRBV6-6 to TRBJ2-2; D possibly corresponds to TRBD2 (7 bases). This TCR derives from a woman in her 70s with COVID-19, enrolled during active disease. CDR3 bases: TGTGCCTCGAGGGGGGGATTTAACACCGGGGAGCTGTTTTTT. Its translation is CASRGGFNTGELFF.